This is a list of T cell receptor beta chains from one sample in a study of cytomegalovirus exposure and HLA in healthy donors. The repertoire was sequenced with immunoSEQ multiplex PCR; TCRdb's copy has only in-frame clones and lacks some. There are over 150,000 clones in the sample; around 80% occur only once, and 6.5% to 8.5% lies in the top ten. Source material: PBMCs. The receptor source for this set is a man aged 25 to 40 in good health and CMV-seropositive. CDR3s include the opening cysteine and the closing phenylalanine or tryptophan. Fields, in order: J gene, clone size, V gene, D gene, CDR3 DNA, CDR3 protein. A D gene is named only where the DNA matches it firmly. Rows may omit the clone size; those that give it use once, few, many or a size class.

TRBJ2-7 | NA | TRBV7-8 | NA | TGTGCCAGCAGCTTAGAGAGGCTAGCCTACGAGCAGTACTTC | CASSLERLAYEQYF
TRBJ1-6 | once | TRBV30 | NA | TGTGCCTGGAAGGAGTCGGAGAGTTCACCCCTCCACTTT | CAWKESESSPLHF
TRBJ2-3 | NA | TRBV5-4 | NA | TGTGCCAGCAGCCAGGACTCGTCCACAGATACGCAGTATTTT | CASSQDSSTDTQYF
TRBJ2-7 | NA | TRBV18 | NA | TGTGCCAGCTCACCGCGGTCAGACTACGAGCAGTACTTC | CASSPRSDYEQYF
TRBJ1-5 | NA | TRBV6-6 | NA | TGTGCCAGCACCGCGGGGAGGGATAGCAATCAGCCCCAGCATTTT | CASTAGRDSNQPQHF
TRBJ1-1 | NA | TRBV27 | NA | TGTGCCAGCAGTCCGGGATCTGGTAGGGCGGAGAACACTGAAGCTTTCTTT | CASSPGSGRAENTEAFF
TRBJ2-3 | NA | TRBV19 | TRBD2 | TGTGCCAGTAGCCTACCACGGAGACTAGCGGGGGGGATGACAGATACGCAGTATTTT | CASSLPRRLAGGMTDTQYF
TRBJ1-1 | NA | TRBV7-2 | TRBD1 | TGTGCCAGCAGCTACCGACAGGGACCAACTGAAGCTTTCTTT | CASSYRQGPTEAFF
TRBJ2-3 | NA | TRBV25-1 | NA | TGTGCCAGCCAAGGCGGAGTAAGAGCAGATACGCAGTATTTT | CASQGGVRADTQYF
TRBJ1-5 | NA | TRBV7-2 | NA | TGTGCCAGCAGCTTAGCGTCTCAGGAGCCCCAGCATTTT | CASSLASQEPQHF
TRBJ2-1 | NA | TRBV30 | NA | TGTGCCTGGGGGCCCTACAATGAGCAGTTCTTC | CAWGPYNEQFF
TRBJ1-5 | NA | TRBV27 | TRBD1 | TGTGCCAGCAGTCCGGAAGGACAGGGCTGGGGCAATCAGCCCCAGCATTTT | CASSPEGQGWGNQPQHF
TRBJ2-7 | NA | TRBV7-2 | NA | TGTGCCAGCAGCCCCTTGTCCTACGAGCAGTACTTC | CASSPLSYEQYF
TRBJ2-6 | NA | TRBV6-4 | TRBD1 | TGTGCCAGCACCCGACAGGGGAGCTCTGGGGCCAACGTCCTGACTTTC | CASTRQGSSGANVLTF
TRBJ2-3 | NA | TRBV7-6 | TRBD2 | TGTGCCAGCAGCGCCGGACTAGCGGGGAGCACAGATACGCAGTATTTT | CASSAGLAGSTDTQYF
TRBJ2-3 | NA | TRBV28 | TRBD2 | TGTGCCAGCAGTCCCCCCCTAGCGGGGGGGGACACAGATACGCAGTATTTT | CASSPPLAGGDTDTQYF
TRBJ2-7 | NA | TRBV28 | NA | TGTGCCAGCAGTTCGGGGGGACAGGTCCGGGGGCAGTACTTC | CASSSGGQVRGQYF
TRBJ1-1 | NA | TRBV6-4 | TRBD1 | TGTGCCAGCAGTTCCAAAACGGGACAGATTGCTTTCTTT | CASSSKTGQIAFF
TRBJ2-7 | NA | TRBV9 | TRBD1 | TGTGCCAGCAGCGTCCGGGACAGCTCCTACGAGCAGTACTTC | CASSVRDSSYEQYF
TRBJ2-3 | few | TRBV30 | TRBD2 | TGTGCCTGGAGCCGACTAGCGGGATTCGGGAGCACAGATACGCAGTATTTT | CAWSRLAGFGSTDTQYF
TRBJ2-1 | NA | TRBV5-8 | TRBD2 | TGTGCCAGCAGCCTTGGCGGGAGAAAGTTCTTC | CASSLGGRKFF
TRBJ1-2 | NA | TRBV5-6 | NA | TGTGCCAGCAGCACGGGACTGGAATACTATGGCTACACCTTC | CASSTGLEYYGYTF
TRBJ1-5 | NA | TRBV27 | NA | TGTGCCAGCAGTTGGACAGCGGGAGGACAGCCCCAGCATTTT | CASSWTAGGQPQHF
TRBJ1-4 | NA | TRBV9 | NA | TGTGCCAGCAGCGTAGACACACCAGCAACTAATGAAAAACTGTTTTTT | CASSVDTPATNEKLFF
TRBJ1-1 | NA | TRBV30 | TRBD1 | TGTGCCTGGAGTGTTCGGACAGGGGGTAACACTGAAGCTTTCTTT | CAWSVRTGGNTEAFF
TRBJ2-2 | few | TRBV6-5 | NA | TGTGCCAGCAGTCGGGATTTCGCCGGGGAGCTGTTTTTT | CASSRDFAGELFF
TRBJ2-5 | few | TRBV14 | TRBD2 | TGTGCCACCCTACTAGCGGGAGAGCAAGAGACCCAGTACTTC | CATLLAGEQETQYF
TRBJ2-1 | NA | TRBV29-1 | NA | TGCAGCGTCCAAGCGGACAGCAGCTCCTACAATGAGCAGTTCTTC | CSVQADSSSYNEQFF
TRBJ1-2 | NA | TRBV15 | NA | TGTGCCACCAGCTTGCCCACCCGGGGCTACACCTTC | CATSLPTRGYTF
TRBJ2-1 | NA | TRBV7-9 | TRBD2 | TGTGCCAGCAGCTCCACTAGCGCCGCCCAGTTCTTC | CASSSTSAAQFF
TRBJ1-5 | few | TRBV6-6 | NA | TGTGCCAGCAGTTACTCGGGGGGGGTTCTGCAGCCCCAGCATTTT | CASSYSGGVLQPQHF
TRBJ2-7 | NA | TRBV30 | TRBD1 | TGTGCCTGGAGCGCCGGGACAGGGGACTACGAGCAGTACTTC | CAWSAGTGDYEQYF